Sequencing of this T cell receptor beta chain was carried out in a study of blood T cell repertoires in COVID-19 (dated by TCRdb to the early 2020s). Study-wide context: Samples from collaborators originated in the United States, Italy and Spain and spanned both the acute and convalescent phases of COVID-19. HLA class I and class II types, where available, came from metadata supplied by the sample provider rather than from assay-based typing. Deeply sampled blood TCRbeta repertoires from subjects exposed to, actively infected with, or recovered from COVID-19 were included in the dataset. The samples were drawn from the first 160 participants of the ongoing ImmuneRACE study and from 950 to 1,500 subjects provided by 6 global collaborators. A de-identified subject ID, COVID-19 status, age in years and sex were almost always included in the sample metadata. The material from the prospective study consisted of cDNA or gDNA derived from T cells, B-cell-depleted T cells, or PBMCs. A freely available public database, intended as a resource for researchers studying the immune response to SARS-CoV-2, is where the repertoires were released.

The immunoSEQ Assay, a bias-controlled multiplex PCR, was used to amplify TCRbeta CDR3 regions from genomic DNA. Under the source paper's analysis protocol: Nucleated cell counts per sample were estimated from amplification of reference gene primers within the assay. Sequence reads were collapsed and filtered to measure the absolute abundance of every unique TCRbeta CDR3 rearrangement. For each sample, productive Simpson clonality was calculated as the square root of Simpson's diversity index over productive rearrangements. Entries here come from immuneACCESS through TCRdb and include only in-frame sequences with V and J called. Some clones fail to appear in such tables; in the studies checked, an unresolved V gene covers under half of the shortfall, and the cause of the remainder is unknown. That table supplies the V and J calls and clone size; D and trimming were determined from the DNA. In all, the sample holds a few hundred thousand clones, and 75% to 90% of those were seen once. The top ten hold roughly 4% of the sample.

Enrolling through a virtual design, the prospective study's participants ranged in age from about 18 to 89 years and lived across 20 to 25 United States geographic areas. To assign participants to cohorts, the prospective study relied on clinical history that participants themselves reported in a screening survey and a study questionnaire. Recovered participants in ImmuneRACE Cohort 3 were defined as having two consecutive negative NP/OP PCR tests, clearance from a healthcare professional, or resolution of symptoms. Each participant in the prospective study had whole blood, serum and a nasopharyngeal or oropharyngeal swab collected by mobile phlebotomists. Over an approximately 2-month period, participants in the prospective study had the option of providing additional blood draws and questionnaires. Before DNA extraction, blood samples from the prospective study were shipped at room temperature or frozen.

For this clone: Its antigen target is currently unknown. No much larger clone is present one base from it, and per-base qualities are unavailable.

Summary of the overall study and its limitations: How much clinical and demographic metadata was included differed by source and by participant, and the metadata was provided uncurated.

What was sequenced was PBMCs or T cells enriched from blood (not recorded which). The sequence was obtained from a woman aged 30 to 39 who had recovered from COVID-19.

For the CDR3, the sequence is CASSLAHTSGVQFF. The DNA reads as follows: TGTGCCAGCAGCTTAGCTCACACTTCAGGGGTGCAGTTCTTC. The receptor chain draws on TRBV11-2 and TRBJ2-1; TRBD1 is perhaps the D gene, given 6 matching bases. From cysteine to phenylalanine, the CDR3 is 14 amino acids long. Just the 42-base CDR3 DNA is kept, in frame starting at base 1. The V end loses 1 base and the J end loses 12 bases, and a stretch of 16 bases separates them. CDR1 is given as SGHAT and CDR2 as FQNNGV, both from the germline V gene.